Presented here are 26 T cell receptor beta chains from one specimen sequenced in a study of T cell responses to AZD1222 COVID-19 vaccine. Only in-frame clones appear in the TCRdb table, and some are missing; sequencing was by immunoSEQ multiplex PCR. The table records 110,000 to 150,000 clones, roughly nine tenths of them present only once. The sequencing here drew on peripheral blood, taken on day 0 of AZD1222 vaccination. These receptors all come from an adult in good health.

The chain employs TRBV7-2 and TRBJ1-1; D ambiguous. Trimming shortened V by 1 base and J by 0 bases, and 9 bases separated the two germline ends. CDR1 is SGHTA and CDR2 is FQGNSA in the germline V gene. The CDR3 spans 15 residues. CDR3 amino acids: CASSLDHNMNTEAFF. The CDR3 DNA reads TGTGCCAGCAGCTTAGACCATAACATGAACACTGAAGCTTTCTTT.

The chain recombines TRBV27 with TRBJ1-2; D is unresolved. The CDR3 is 15 amino acids. CDR1 is MNHEY and CDR2 is SMNVEV in the germline V gene (reference sequence). The V gene lost 5 bases and the J gene lost 8 bases, with 21 bases spanning the gap. The CDR3 sequence is CASSPRWTQIEGYTF. For the CDR3, the DNA is TGTGCCAGCAGTCCAAGGTGGACCCAGATTGAAGGCTACACCTTC.

V usage is TRBV19 and J usage is TRBJ2-1; the D is unclear. Per the germline V gene, CDR1 is LNHDA and CDR2 is SQIVND (reference sequence). This CDR3 comprises 15 residues. V lost 0 bases and J 4 bases, leaving 10 bases between the germline ends. Written as DNA, the CDR3 is TGTGCCAGTAGTATAGATGAGGAACCTTACAATGAGCAGTTCTTC. It encodes CASSIDEEPYNEQFF.

The chain has TRBV6-6 and TRBJ1-6, with D possibly matching TRBD1 (5 bases). V lost 5 bases and J lost 4, with 21 bases in between. Looked up from germline, CDR1 is MNHNY and CDR2 is SVGAGI (reference sequence). This CDR3 is 18 amino acids long. The CDR3 protein is CASSPRRQRFDYNSPLHF. The CDR3 nucleotides are TGTGCCAGCAGTCCGCGGAGACAGCGTTTCGATTATAATTCACCCCTCCACTTT.

V and J are TRBV27 and TRBJ2-3, with 9 bases fitting TRBD1. The CDR3 sequence is 17 residues long. V shed 3 bases, J shed 4 bases, and the junction held 11 bases outside the gene matches. Germline CDR1 and CDR2: MNHEY and SMNVEV (reference sequence). The DNA for the CDR3 is TGTGCCAGCAGTTTCAAATACAGGGGGCGAAGATCAGATACGCAGTATTTT. This encodes CASSFKYRGRRSDTQYF.

The chain employs TRBV7-9 and TRBJ1-1; TRBD1 matches 7 bases. Germline V gene data show CDR1 as SEHNR and CDR2 as FQNEAQ (reference sequence). This CDR3 is 11 amino acids long. J lost 11 bases, V lost 5 bases, and 5 bases had no gene match. CDR3 DNA: TGTGCCAGCAGCAGACAGGGTGGGGCTTTCTTT. This translates into CASSRQGGAFF.

This clone was counted a few times. The chain links TRBV4-2 to TRBJ2-3; D is unclear. V lost 1 base, J lost 2 bases, and 16 bases lay in between. CDR3 length: 17 residues. Per the germline V gene, CDR1 is LGHNA and CDR2 is YNFKEQ. DNA of the CDR3: TGTGCCAGCAGCCAAGTTGAAACAGAGATCAACACAGATACGCAGTATTTT. Its translation: CASSQVETEINTDTQYF.

V and J are TRBV7-3 and TRBJ2-1, with D perhaps TRBD1 (6 bases). The V gene lost 11 bases and the J gene lost 1 base, with 18 bases spanning the gap. CDR1 SGHTA and CDR2 FQGTGA come from the germline V gene. The CDR3 has 15 residues. CDR3 nucleotide sequence: TGTGCCGGTTCTAGGGGGTCACTTTCCTACAATGAGCAGTTCTTC. This sequence encodes CAGSRGSLSYNEQFF.

V usage is TRBV2 and J usage is TRBJ1-1; 7 nucleotides line up with TRBD1. Germline CDR1 reads SNHLY; CDR2 reads FYNNEI. V shed 3 bases and J 5 bases; nucleotides not matched to a gene: 6. There are 14 residues in the CDR3. The CDR3 sequence is CASSDTRQGTEAFF. CDR3 nucleotide sequence: TGTGCCAGCAGTGATACCCGACAGGGTACTGAAGCTTTCTTT.

The chain is built from TRBV18 and TRBJ2-1; 8 bases map to TRBD2. Germline CDR1 is KGHSH and CDR2 is LQKENI. Trimming at V came to 6 bases and at J to 5 bases, leaving 9 bases not matched to a gene. The CDR3 has 15 residues. CDR3 amino acids: CASSPSGRPNNEQFF. Written as DNA, the CDR3 is TGTGCCAGCTCCCCCAGCGGGAGACCCAACAATGAGCAGTTCTTC.

The rearrangement joins TRBV11-2 to TRBJ2-7; possible D gene TRBD2, 6 bases. Germline values: CDR1 SGHAT, CDR2 FQNNGV. CDR3 length: 12 residues. V gave up 1 base and J gave up 7 bases, with 8 bases separating them. CDR3 protein: CASSLGGVEQYF. The CDR3 DNA reads TGTGCCAGCAGCTTAGGGGGGGTTGAGCAGTACTTC.

The genes are TRBV4-3 and TRBJ1-1; possibly TRBD1 for D (6 bases). V was pared by 0 bases and J by 0 bases, with 14 bases between. The germline V gene has CDR1 LGHNA and CDR2 YSLEER. The CDR3 has 17 residues. CDR3 region: CASSQDDRREMNTEAFF. CDR3 DNA: TGCGCCAGCAGCCAAGACGACAGGAGGGAGATGAACACTGAAGCTTTCTTT.

This chain links TRBV27 with TRBJ2-7; D gene unclear. The CDR3 is 13 residues long. V lost 2 bases and J 6 bases, leaving 11 bases between the germline ends. Germline V gene data show CDR1 as MNHEY and CDR2 as SMNVEV (reference sequence). This chain's CDR3 is CASSLPNRAEQYF. The CDR3, as DNA: TGTGCCAGCAGTTTACCGAACCGGGCCGAGCAGTACTTC.

The rearrangement uses TRBV19 and TRBJ1-3; the D gene is possibly TRBD1 (5 bases). The CDR3 contains 16 residues. Between the trimmed V and J ends, which lost 6 bases and 0 bases, there was a span of 15 bases. The germline CDR1 and CDR2 sequences are LNHDA and SQIVND (reference sequence). CDR3 in DNA: TGTGCCAGTAGCGCAGGGACGGTGAGCTCTGGAAACACCATATATTTT. Translation gives CASSAGTVSSGNTIYF.

The rearrangement uses TRBV7-9 and TRBJ1-2; D possibly corresponds to TRBD1 (6 bases). V lost 1 base, J lost 7 bases, and 19 bases lay in between. The CDR3 has 16 residues. Germline V CDR1 and CDR2: SEHNR, FQNEAQ (reference sequence). In nucleotides, the CDR3 is TGTGCCAGCAGCTTAGAAGGGACACCACGTCGTTTTGGCTACACCTTC. Amino acid sequence: CASSLEGTPRRFGYTF. Together with reference TRBV7-9 and TRBJ1-2, the CDR3 gives the full variable domain: DTGVSQNPRHKITKRGQNVTFRCDPISEHNRLYWYRQTLGQGPEFLTYFQNEAQLEKSRLLSDRFSAERPKGSFSTLEIQRTEQGDSAMYLCASSLEGTPRRFGYTFGSGTRLTVV.

CDR3 coding DNA: TGCGCCAGCAGGGAAGGCCCCACGGTTGGGCCCCAGCATTTT. Translating it yields CASREGPTVGPQHF. V gene TRBV5-1 combines with J gene TRBJ1-5; D is undetermined. The ends were cut back, 5 bases at V and 9 bases at J, with 18 bases in the middle. This CDR3 has 14 residues. The germline gives CDR1 SGHRS, CDR2 YFSETQ.

J is TRBJ1-1 and V is TRBV6-5; a possible D gene is TRBD1 (6 bases). This CDR3 region has 13 residues. Trimming cost V 11 bases and J 0 bases, with 13 bases left between them. Germline CDR1 and CDR2: MNHEY and SVGAGI. In DNA form, the CDR3 reads TGTGCCGGAAATACAGGGATGAACACTGAAGCTTTCTTT. Its translation is CAGNTGMNTEAFF.

The V and J genes are TRBV7-6 and TRBJ1-2, with D possibly being TRBD1 (6 bases). The CDR3 contains 15 residues. V lost 1 base to trimming and J lost 4 bases, with 13 bases between them. Germline CDR1 and CDR2: SGHVS and FNYEAQ. This chain's CDR3 is CASSLEGRGFYGYTF. CDR3 DNA: TGTGCCAGCAGCTTAGAGGGCAGGGGTTTCTATGGCTACACCTTC.

The gene calls are TRBV28 and TRBJ1-5; D might be TRBD1 (6 bases). This CDR3 comprises 12 residues. CDR1 is MDHEN, CDR2 SYDVKM, per germline. Trimming took 4 bases from V and 7 from J, leaving 8 bases between them. The CDR3 loop is CASSSGVQPQHF. CDR3 nucleotides: TGTGCCAGCAGTTCAGGGGTGCAGCCCCAGCATTTT.

The chain carries TRBV9 and TRBJ2-7; 12 bases map to TRBD2. The CDR3 runs to 14 residues. Germline V gene sequence: CDR1 SGDLS, CDR2 YYNGEE. Unmatched junction bases numbered 3, after V lost 4 bases and J lost 4 bases. The CDR3, as DNA: TGTGCCAGCAGCCAAGGGACTAGCGGGTACGAGCAGTACTTC. Its protein product is CASSQGTSGYEQYF.

The V call is TRBV11-2, the J call TRBJ2-1; 7 positions agree with TRBD2. Germline-derived CDR1 and CDR2 are SGHAT and FQNNGV. After removal of 3 bases from V and 4 bases from J, the junction contained 0 bases not matched to a gene. The CDR3 loop spans 13 amino acids. Here the CDR3 reads CASSFGGYNEQFF. CDR3 sequence (DNA): TGTGCCAGCAGCTTCGGGGGGTACAATGAGCAGTTCTTC.

J is TRBJ1-1 and V is TRBV11-3; weak D call: TRBD1 (5 bases). The germline V gene has CDR1 SGHNT and CDR2 YENEEA. There are 13 residues in the CDR3. Deletions cut 1 base from V and 5 bases from J, with 8 bases between. The CDR3 DNA follows: TGTGCCAGCAGCTTAGGGGGCTGGACTGAAGCTTTCTTT. It yields the protein CASSLGGWTEAFF.

This clone was observed a handful of times. V usage is TRBV7-9 and J usage is TRBJ2-5; 10 bases fit TRBD2. The length of the CDR3 is 16 residues. Germline values: CDR1 SEHNR, CDR2 FQNEAQ (reference sequence). V trimming: 4 bases; J trimming: 2 bases; junction bases outside the gene matches: 7. CDR3 sequence reads: CASSSPTSGPQETQYF. The CDR3 DNA is TGTGCCAGCAGCTCCCCGACTAGCGGGCCACAAGAGACCCAGTACTTC.

The sample holds one count of this clone. The rearrangement joins TRBV6-2 or TRBV6-3 to TRBJ2-7; no reliable D call. The germline V gene encodes CDR1 MNHEY and CDR2 SVGEGT. This CDR3 spans 14 amino acids. Deletions cut 2 bases from V and 4 bases from J, with 12 bases between. The CDR3 reads CASSYGNRGYEQYF. The DNA of the CDR3 is TGTGCCAGCAGTTACGGTAATAGAGGTTACGAGCAGTACTTC.

This chain uses TRBV5-4 with TRBJ1-2; perhaps TRBD1 as D (6 bases). In germline, CDR1 is SGHNT, CDR2 YYREEE (reference sequence). This CDR3 contains 15 residues. Trimming pared 4 bases from V and 4 bases from J, leaving 17 bases between. The CDR3, as DNA: TGTGCCAGCAGCCGATCGGGGGGCGTCGGCTATGGCTACACCTTC. Amino acids: CASSRSGGVGYGYTF.

V gene TRBV11-1 combines with J gene TRBJ2-3; no clear D. Germline lookup yields CDR1 SGHAT and CDR2 FQDESV (reference sequence). The CDR3 has 12 amino acids. Trimming removed 2 bases from V and 10 bases from J, with 10 bases in between. CDR3 region: CASSLSTHPQYF. CDR3 DNA sequence: TGTGCCAGCAGCTTATCGACCCATCCGCAGTATTTT.